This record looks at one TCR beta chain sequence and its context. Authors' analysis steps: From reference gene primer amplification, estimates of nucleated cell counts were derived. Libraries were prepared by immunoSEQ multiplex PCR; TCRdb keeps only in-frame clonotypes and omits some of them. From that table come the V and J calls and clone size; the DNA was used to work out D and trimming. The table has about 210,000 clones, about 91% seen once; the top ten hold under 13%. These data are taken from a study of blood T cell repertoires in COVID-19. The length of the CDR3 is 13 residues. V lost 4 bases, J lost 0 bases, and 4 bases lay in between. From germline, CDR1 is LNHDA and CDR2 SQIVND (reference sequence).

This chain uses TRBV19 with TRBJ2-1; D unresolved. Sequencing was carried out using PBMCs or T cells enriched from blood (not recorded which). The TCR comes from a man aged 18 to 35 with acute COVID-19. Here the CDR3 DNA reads TGTGCCAGTAGTACCTACTCCTACAATGAGCAGTTCTTC. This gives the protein CASSTYSYNEQFF.